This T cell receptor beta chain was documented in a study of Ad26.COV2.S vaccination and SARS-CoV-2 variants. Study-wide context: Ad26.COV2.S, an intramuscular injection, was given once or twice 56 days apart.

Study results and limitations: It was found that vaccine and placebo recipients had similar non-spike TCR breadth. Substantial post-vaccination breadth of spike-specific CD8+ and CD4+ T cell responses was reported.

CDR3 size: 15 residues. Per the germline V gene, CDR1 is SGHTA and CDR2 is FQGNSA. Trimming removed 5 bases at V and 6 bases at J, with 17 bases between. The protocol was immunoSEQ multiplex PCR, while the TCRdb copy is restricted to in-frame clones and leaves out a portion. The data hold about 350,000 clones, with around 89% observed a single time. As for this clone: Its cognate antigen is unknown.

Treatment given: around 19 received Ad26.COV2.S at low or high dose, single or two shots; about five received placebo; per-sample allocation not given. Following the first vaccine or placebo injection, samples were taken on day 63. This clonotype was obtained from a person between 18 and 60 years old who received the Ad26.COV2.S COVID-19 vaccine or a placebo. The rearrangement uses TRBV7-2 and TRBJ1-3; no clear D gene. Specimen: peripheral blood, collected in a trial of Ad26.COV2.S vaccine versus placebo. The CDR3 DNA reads TGTGCCAGCAGCGCAAGTGTGGGGTCCGAAAACACCATATATTTT. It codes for CASSASVGSENTIYF.